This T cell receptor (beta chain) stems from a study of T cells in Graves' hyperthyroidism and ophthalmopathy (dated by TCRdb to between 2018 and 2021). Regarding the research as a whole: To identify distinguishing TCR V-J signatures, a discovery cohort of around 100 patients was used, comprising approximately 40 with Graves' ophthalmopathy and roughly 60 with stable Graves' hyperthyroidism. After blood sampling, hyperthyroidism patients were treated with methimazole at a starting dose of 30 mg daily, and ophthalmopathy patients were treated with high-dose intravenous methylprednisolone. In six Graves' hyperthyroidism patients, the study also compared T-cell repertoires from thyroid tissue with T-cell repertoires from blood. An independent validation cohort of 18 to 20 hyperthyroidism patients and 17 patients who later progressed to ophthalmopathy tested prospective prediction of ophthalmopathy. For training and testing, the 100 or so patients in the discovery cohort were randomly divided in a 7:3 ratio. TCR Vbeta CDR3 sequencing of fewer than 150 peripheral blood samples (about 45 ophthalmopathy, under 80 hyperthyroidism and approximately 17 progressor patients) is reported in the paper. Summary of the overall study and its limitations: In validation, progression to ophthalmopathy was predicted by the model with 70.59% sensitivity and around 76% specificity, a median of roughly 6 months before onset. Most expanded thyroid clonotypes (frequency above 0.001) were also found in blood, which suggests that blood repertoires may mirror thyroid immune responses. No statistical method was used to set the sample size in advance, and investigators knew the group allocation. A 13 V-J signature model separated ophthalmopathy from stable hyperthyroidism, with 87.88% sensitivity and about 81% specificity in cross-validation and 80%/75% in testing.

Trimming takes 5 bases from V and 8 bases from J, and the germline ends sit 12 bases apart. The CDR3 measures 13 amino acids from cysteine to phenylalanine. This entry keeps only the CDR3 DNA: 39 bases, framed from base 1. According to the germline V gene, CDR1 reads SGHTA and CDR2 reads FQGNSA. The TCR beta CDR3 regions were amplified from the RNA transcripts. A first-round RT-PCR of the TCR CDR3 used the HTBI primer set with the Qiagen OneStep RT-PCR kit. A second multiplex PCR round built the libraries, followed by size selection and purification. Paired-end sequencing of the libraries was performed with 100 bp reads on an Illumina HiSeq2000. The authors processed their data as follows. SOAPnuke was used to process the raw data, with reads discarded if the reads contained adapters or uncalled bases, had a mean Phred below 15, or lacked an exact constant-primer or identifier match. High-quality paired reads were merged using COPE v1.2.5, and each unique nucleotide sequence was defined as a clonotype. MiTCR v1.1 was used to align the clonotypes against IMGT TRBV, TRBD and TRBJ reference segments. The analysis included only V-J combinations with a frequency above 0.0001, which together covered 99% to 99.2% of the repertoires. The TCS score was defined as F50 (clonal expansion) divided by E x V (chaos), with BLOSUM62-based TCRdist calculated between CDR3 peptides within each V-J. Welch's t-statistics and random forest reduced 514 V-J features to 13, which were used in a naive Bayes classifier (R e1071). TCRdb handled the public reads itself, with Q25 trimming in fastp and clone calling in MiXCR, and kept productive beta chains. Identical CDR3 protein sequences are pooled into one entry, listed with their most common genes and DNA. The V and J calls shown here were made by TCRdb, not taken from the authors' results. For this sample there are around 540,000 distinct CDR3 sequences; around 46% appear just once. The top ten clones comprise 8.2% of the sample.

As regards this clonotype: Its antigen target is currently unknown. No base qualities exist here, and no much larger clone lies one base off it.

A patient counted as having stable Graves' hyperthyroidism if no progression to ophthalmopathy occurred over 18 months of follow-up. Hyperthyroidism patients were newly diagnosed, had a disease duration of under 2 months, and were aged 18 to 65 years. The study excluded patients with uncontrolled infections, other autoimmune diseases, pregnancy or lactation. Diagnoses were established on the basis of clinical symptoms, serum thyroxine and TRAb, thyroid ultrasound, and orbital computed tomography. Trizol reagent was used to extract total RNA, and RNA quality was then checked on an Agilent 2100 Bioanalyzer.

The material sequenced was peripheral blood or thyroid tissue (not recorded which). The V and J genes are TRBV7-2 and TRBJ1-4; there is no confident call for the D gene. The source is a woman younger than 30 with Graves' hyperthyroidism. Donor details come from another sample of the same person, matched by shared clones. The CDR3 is CASSQDMGEKLFF. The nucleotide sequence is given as TGTGCCAGCAGCCAAGATATGGGCGAAAAACTGTTTTTT.